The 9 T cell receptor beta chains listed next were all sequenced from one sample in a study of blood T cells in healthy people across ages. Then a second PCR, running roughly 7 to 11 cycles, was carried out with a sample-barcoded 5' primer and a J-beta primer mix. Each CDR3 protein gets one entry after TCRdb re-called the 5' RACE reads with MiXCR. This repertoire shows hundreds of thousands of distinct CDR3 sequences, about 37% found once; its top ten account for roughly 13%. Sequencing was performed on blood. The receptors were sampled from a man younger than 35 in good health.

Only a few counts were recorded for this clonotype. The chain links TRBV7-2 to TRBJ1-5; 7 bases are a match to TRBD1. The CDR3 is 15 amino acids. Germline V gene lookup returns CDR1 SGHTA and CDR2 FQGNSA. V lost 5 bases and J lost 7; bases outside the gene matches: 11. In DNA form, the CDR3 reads TGTGCCAGCAGCCCAAGAGGTGACAGGGCACAGCCCCAGCATTTT. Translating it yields CASSPRGDRAQPQHF.

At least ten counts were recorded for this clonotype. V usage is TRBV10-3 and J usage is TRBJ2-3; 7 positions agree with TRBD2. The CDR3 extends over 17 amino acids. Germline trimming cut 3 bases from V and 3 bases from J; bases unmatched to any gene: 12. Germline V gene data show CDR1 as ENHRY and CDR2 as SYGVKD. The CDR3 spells CAISDLSGPGRTDTQYF. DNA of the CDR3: TGTGCCATCAGTGACCTTAGCGGGCCAGGGAGGACAGATACGCAGTATTTT.

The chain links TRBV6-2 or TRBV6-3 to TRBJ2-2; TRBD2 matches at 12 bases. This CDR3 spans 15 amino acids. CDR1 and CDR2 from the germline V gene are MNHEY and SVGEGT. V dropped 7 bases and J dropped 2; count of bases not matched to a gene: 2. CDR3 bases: TGTGCCAGCATCGGACTAGCGGGAAACACCGGGGAGCTGTTTTTT. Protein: CASIGLAGNTGELFF.

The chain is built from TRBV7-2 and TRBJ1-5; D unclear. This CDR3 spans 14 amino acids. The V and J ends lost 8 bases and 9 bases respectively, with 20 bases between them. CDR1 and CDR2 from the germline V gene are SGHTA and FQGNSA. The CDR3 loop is CASGSRQGLGPQHF. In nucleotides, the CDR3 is TGTGCCAGCGGGTCCCGACAAGGGCTGGGGCCCCAGCATTTT.

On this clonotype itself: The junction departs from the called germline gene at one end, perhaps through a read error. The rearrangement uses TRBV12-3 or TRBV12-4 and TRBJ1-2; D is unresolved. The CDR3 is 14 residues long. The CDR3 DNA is TGTGCCAGCAGTGTAGCCGTGACTAACTATGGCTACACCTTC. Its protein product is CASSVAVTNYGYTF.

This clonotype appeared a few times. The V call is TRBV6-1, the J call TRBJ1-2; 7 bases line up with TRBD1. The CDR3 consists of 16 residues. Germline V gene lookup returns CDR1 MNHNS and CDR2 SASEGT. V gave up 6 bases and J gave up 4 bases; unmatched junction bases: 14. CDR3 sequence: CASRERGGPSGYGYTF. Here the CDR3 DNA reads TGTGCCAGCAGAGAACGAGGGGGCCCTTCGGGCTATGGCTACACCTTC.

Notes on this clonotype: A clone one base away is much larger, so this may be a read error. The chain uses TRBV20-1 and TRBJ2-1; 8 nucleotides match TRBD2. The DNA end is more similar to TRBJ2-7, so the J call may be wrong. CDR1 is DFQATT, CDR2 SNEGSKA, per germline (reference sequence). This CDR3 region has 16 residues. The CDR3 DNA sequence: TGCAGTGCTAGAGGGACTAGCCGCAGCTCCTACAATGAGCAGTACTTC. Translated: CSARGTSRSSYNEQYF.

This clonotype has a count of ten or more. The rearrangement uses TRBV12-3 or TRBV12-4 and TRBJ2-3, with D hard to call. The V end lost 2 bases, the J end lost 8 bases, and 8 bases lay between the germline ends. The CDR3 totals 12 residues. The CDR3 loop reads CASSLPGSTQYF. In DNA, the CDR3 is TGTGCCAGCAGTTTACCGGGCAGTACGCAGTATTTT.

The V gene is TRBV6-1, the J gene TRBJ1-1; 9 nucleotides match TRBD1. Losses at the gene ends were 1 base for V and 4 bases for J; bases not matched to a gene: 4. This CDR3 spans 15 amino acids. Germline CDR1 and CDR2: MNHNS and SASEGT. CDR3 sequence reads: CASSEVTGGRTEAFF. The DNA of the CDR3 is TGTGCCAGCAGTGAAGTTACAGGGGGCCGCACTGAAGCTTTCTTT.